The 7 T cell receptor beta chains below all came from one sample that was sequenced in a study of blood T cell repertoires in COVID-19. Clones were sequenced by immunoSEQ multiplex PCR, and TCRdb holds only the in-frame ones, with some missing. The table shows about 44,000 clones, with about 81% occurring only once. The sequencing sample was made of peripheral blood. These receptors came from a human donor in a cohort sampled during active COVID-19.

This chain uses TRBV7-9 with TRBJ1-2, with 8 bases that match TRBD1. This CDR3 comprises 17 residues. The V and J ends lost 5 bases and 4 bases, in that order; junction bases with no gene match: 15. Looked up from germline, CDR1 is SEHNR and CDR2 is FQNEAQ (reference sequence). The CDR3 spells CASSPHLLTGAIYGYTF. The CDR3 region has the DNA TGTGCCAGCAGCCCACACCTCCTGACAGGGGCCATCTATGGCTACACCTTC. Using reference TRBV7-9 and TRBJ1-2 for the parts outside the CDR3, the full variable domain is DTGVSQNPRHKITKRGQNVTFRCDPISEHNRLYWYRQTLGQGPEFLTYFQNEAQLEKSRLLSDRFSAERPKGSFSTLEIQRTEQGDSAMYLCASSPHLLTGAIYGYTFGSGTRLTVV.

This chain links TRBV27 with TRBJ2-1, with D maybe TRBD2 (6 bases). In germline, CDR1 is MNHEY, CDR2 SMNVEV (reference sequence). The CDR3 extends over 14 amino acids. V lost 4 bases, J lost 8 bases, and 15 bases lay in between. The CDR3 sequence is CASSYGGTLDEQFF. The CDR3 DNA reads as TGTGCCAGCAGTTACGGGGGTACTTTAGATGAGCAGTTCTTC.

V usage is TRBV2 and J usage is TRBJ2-5, with TRBD2 matching 12 bases. The CDR3 runs to 16 residues. Trimming took 8 bases from V and 0 from J; bases not matched to a gene: 7. Per germline, CDR1 SNHLY and CDR2 FYNNEI. CDR3 nucleotide sequence: TGTGCCAGCCTCTGGCTAGCGGGGGGGTACCAAGAGACCCAGTACTTC. This sequence encodes CASLWLAGGYQETQYF.

The V call is TRBV28, the J call TRBJ2-5; possible D gene TRBD1, 5 bases. Germline CDR1 and CDR2: MDHEN and SYDVKM. The CDR3 sequence is 13 residues long. The ends were cut back, 6 bases at V and 4 bases at J, with 12 bases in the middle. The CDR3 DNA sequence: TGTGCCAGCAGGCGACAGAGTATAGAGACCCAGTACTTC. It encodes CASRRQSIETQYF.

The V and J genes are TRBV28 and TRBJ2-5; a weak D match, TRBD2 (6 bases). There are 13 residues in the CDR3. The germline gives CDR1 MDHEN, CDR2 SYDVKM. V gave up 7 bases and J gave up 4 bases, with 13 bases separating them. The CDR3 spells CASKLEGRETQYF. The CDR3 DNA sequence: TGTGCCAGCAAATTGGAGGGGCGAGAGACCCAGTACTTC.

The chain has TRBV10-3 and TRBJ1-1; TRBD1 matches 7 bases. The CDR3 spans 12 residues. V lost 5 bases and J lost 4; bases outside the gene matches: 1. Germline-derived CDR1 and CDR2 are ENHRY and SYGVKD. CDR3 DNA: TGTGCCATCAGTACAGGGGCCACTGAAGCTTTCTTT. It encodes CAISTGATEAFF.

This clone was recorded only once. This chain links TRBV10-3 with TRBJ1-4; TRBD1 agrees at 7 bases. Germline lookup yields CDR1 ENHRY and CDR2 SYGVKD. V shed 2 bases, J shed 10 bases, and the junction held 7 bases outside the gene matches. This CDR3 is 14 amino acids long. CDR3 DNA sequence: TGTGCCATCAGTGAGGACCGACAGGGTGGAAAACTGTTTTTT. Translating gives CAISEDRQGGKLFF.